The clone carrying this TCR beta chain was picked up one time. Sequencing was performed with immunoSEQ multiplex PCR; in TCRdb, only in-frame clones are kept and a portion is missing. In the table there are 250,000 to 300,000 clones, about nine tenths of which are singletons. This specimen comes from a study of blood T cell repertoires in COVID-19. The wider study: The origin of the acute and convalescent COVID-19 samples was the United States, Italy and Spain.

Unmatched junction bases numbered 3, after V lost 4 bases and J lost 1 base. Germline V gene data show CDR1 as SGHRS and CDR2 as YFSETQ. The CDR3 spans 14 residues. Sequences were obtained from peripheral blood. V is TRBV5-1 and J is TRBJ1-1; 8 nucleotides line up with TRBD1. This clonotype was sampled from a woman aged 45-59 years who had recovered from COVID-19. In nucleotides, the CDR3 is TGCGCCAGCAGCGTTGGACAGGGGAACACTGAAGCTTTCTTT. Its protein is CASSVGQGNTEAFF.